The sequence of this T cell receptor beta chain was determined in a study of shared clonotypes between healthy human individuals. Broader study findings: Some naive CD4 clonotypes, 5% to 5.5%, turned up in common across a handful of donors. Non-shared clonotypes displayed generation probabilities falling below those of clonotypes present in all four donors.

The ends were cut back, 1 base at V and 8 bases at J, with 19 bases in the middle. Germline CDR1 and CDR2: KGHSH and LQKENI. CDR3 length: 16 residues. The authors loaded roughly 200 ng DNA, 25,000 to 30,000 T cell genomes, into sorted-subset replicate PCRs. Libraries were prepared by immunoSEQ multiplex PCR; TCRdb keeps only in-frame clonotypes and omits some of them. In the table there are millions of clones, over 85% of which are singletons. Investigators divided CD4+ cells into CD45RA+ naive and CD45RA-negative memory subsets. This clone was detected once. Antigen specificity is unknown. The sample was naive CD4+ T cells sorted from blood. The subset denotes: CD45RA+ positively selected. The chain recombines TRBV18 with TRBJ2-3; D is ambiguous. This TCR came from a young man in good health. DNA of the CDR3: TGTGCCAGCTCACCACTCCCGGATTCAGTCACGGGTACGCAGTATTTT. Its protein product is CASSPLPDSVTGTQYF.